This entry lists 5 T cell receptor beta chains sequenced from one sample in a study of OX40 agonist ivuxolimab in advanced cancers. TCRdb's copy holds only in-frame clones and misses some; the assay was immunoSEQ multiplex PCR. The sample lists more than 60,000 clones; about 81% were seen once. This specimen consisted of CD4+ or CD8+ T cells sorted from blood, obtained in a trial of the OX40 agonist ivuxolimab. The origin of the receptors is an adult with an advanced solid tumor such as melanoma, head and neck, liver or kidney cancer.

In the case of this clone: Different DNA sequences within this sample yield the same CDR3. V gene TRBV5-1 combines with J gene TRBJ2-1; D gene ambiguous. Germline CDR1 and CDR2: SGHRS and YFSETQ. The CDR3 is made up of 15 amino acids. Between the trimmed V and J ends, which lost 0 bases and 1 base, there was a span of 8 bases. CDR3: CASSLGQVSYNEQFF. CDR3 nucleotide sequence: TGCGCCAGCAGCTTGGGTCAGGTTTCCTACAATGAGCAGTTCTTC.

The V call is TRBV4-2, the J call TRBJ1-5, with 9 bases fitting TRBD1. Germline V gene lookup returns CDR1 LGHNA and CDR2 YNFKEQ. The CDR3 is 15 amino acids. Trimming at V came to 2 bases and at J to 4 bases, leaving 3 bases not matched to a gene. The CDR3: CASSQTDRGNQPQHF. The CDR3 bases are TGTGCCAGCAGCCAAACGGACAGGGGTAATCAGCCCCAGCATTTT.

Written as DNA, the CDR3 is TGTGCCAGCTCACCCGCCACAAGTAACTATGGCTACACCTTC. Translating gives CASSPATSNYGYTF. V and J are TRBV18 and TRBJ1-2; D is unclear. Per germline, CDR1 KGHSH and CDR2 LQKENI. The CDR3 has 14 residues. V gave up 3 bases and J gave up 1 base, with 9 bases separating them.

The chain has TRBV7-9 and TRBJ2-1; D is unclear. The V end was cut by 5 bases, the J end by 6 bases, with 11 bases between. The CDR3 is 13 residues long. The germline gives CDR1 SEHNR, CDR2 FQNEAQ (reference sequence). DNA for the CDR3: TGTGCCAGCAGCACCCGATGGGGCAATGAGCAGTTCTTC. Translation gives CASSTRWGNEQFF.

The chain couples TRBV6-1 to TRBJ2-7, with 11 bases identical to TRBD2. Losses at the gene ends were 0 bases for V and 3 bases for J; bases not matched to a gene: 1. CDR1 MNHNS and CDR2 SASEGT come from the germline V gene. The CDR3 is made up of 15 amino acids. The CDR3 nucleotides are TGTGCCAGCAGTGAAGCTACTAGCGGGGGCTACGAGCAGTACTTC. Encoded protein: CASSEATSGGYEQYF.